The clone carrying this T cell receptor (beta chain) has a count of ten or more. Its target is not known. The sample originates from a study of T cells in Graves' hyperthyroidism and ophthalmopathy. Study results and limitations: A model using 13 V-J features told ophthalmopathy apart from stable hyperthyroidism.

The CDR3 consists of 12 residues. V trimming: 5 bases; J trimming: 4 bases; junction bases outside the gene matches: 4. CDR1 GTSNPN and CDR2 SVGIG come from the germline V gene (reference sequence). Orbital computed tomography and thyroid ultrasound, together with serum TRAb and thyroxine and clinical symptoms, were used for diagnoses. Amplification targeted TCR beta CDR3 regions from RNA transcripts. The HTBI primer set was used in a first-round RT-PCR of the TCR CDR3. Each CDR3 protein is one row after TCRdb ran MiXCR on the multiplex PCR reads. Of a few hundred thousand distinct CDR3 sequences listed, under 15% are singletons.

Sequencing was performed on blood. The TCR originated in a woman under 40 with Graves' hyperthyroidism. The chain combines TRBV30 with TRBJ1-2; 7 bases align to TRBD1. CDR3 sequence reads: CAWSTGIYGYTF. CDR3 bases: TGTGCCTGGTCGACAGGGATCTATGGCTACACCTTC. Looking up the rest from reference TRBV30 and TRBJ1-2 gives the full variable domain: SQTIHQWPATLVQPVGSPLSLECTVEGTSNPNLYWYRQAAGRGLQLLFYSVGIGQISSEVPQNLSASRPQDRQFILSSKKLLLSDSGFYLCAWSTGIYGYTFGSGTRLTVV.